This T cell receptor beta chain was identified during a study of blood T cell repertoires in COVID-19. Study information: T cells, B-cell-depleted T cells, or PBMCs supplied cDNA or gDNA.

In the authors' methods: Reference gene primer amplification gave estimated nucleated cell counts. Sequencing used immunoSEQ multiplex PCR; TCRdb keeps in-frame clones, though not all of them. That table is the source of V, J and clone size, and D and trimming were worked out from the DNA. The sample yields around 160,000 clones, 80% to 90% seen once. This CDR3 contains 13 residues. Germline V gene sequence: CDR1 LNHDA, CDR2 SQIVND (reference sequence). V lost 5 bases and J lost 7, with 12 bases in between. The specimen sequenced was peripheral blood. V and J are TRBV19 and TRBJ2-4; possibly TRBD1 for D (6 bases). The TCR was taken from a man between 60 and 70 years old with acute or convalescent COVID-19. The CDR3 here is CASSSQGGNIQYF. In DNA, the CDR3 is TGTGCCAGTAGTTCACAGGGTGGTAACATTCAGTACTTC.